What follows describes a single T cell receptor beta chain. The antigen remains unidentified. The sample is drawn from a study of blood T cells in healthy people across ages. Overall study findings and caveats: Estimates of diversity drawn from one million T cells were considered underestimates. With donor CMV status unknown, expanded clonotype changes were possibly confounded.

Alongside a J-beta primer mix, a sample-barcoded 5' primer served in a second PCR lasting about 7 to 12 cycles. Via MiXCR, TCRdb re-called the 5' RACE reads, giving one row per CDR3 protein. The sample gives hundreds of thousands of distinct CDR3 sequences, 60% to 80% of which show up once; 28% is in the top ten. This TCR was sampled from a man aged 25-45 years in good health. The sample taken for sequencing was blood.

In DNA, the CDR3 is TGTGCCAGTAGTATAGGAAGGCTAGCGGGGGGGTACTACAATGAGCAGTTCTTC. Translating it yields CASSIGRLAGGYYNEQFF. The V call is TRBV19, the J call TRBJ2-1; 12 bases line up with TRBD2. Trimming at V came to 1 base and at J to 3 bases, leaving 7 bases not matched to a gene. The CDR3 totals 18 residues. The V gene's germline CDR1 is LNHDA and CDR2 SQIVND (reference sequence).